These 6 T cell receptor beta chains were sequenced from one sample in a study of CD8 T cells in Susac syndrome. The RNA, about 0.45 to 1 ug, was put through reverse transcription using random hexamers. TCRdb passed the immunoSEQ multiplex PCR reads through MiXCR, listing each CDR3 protein once. Altogether about 200,000 distinct CDR3 sequences are present, approximately 95% being singletons, with the ten largest covering about 0.095%. Sequenced sample: CD4+ T cells from PBMCs. Receptor source: a human donor in good health.

This chain links TRBV2 with TRBJ1-2; 8 bases line up with TRBD1. The V segment lost 2 bases and the J segment 7 bases; nucleotides outside the gene matches: 6. The germline CDR1 and CDR2 sequences are SNHLY and FYNNEI. CDR3 length equals 14 residues. The CDR3 region has the DNA TGTGCCAGCAGTGAATCTTGGACAGGGTCTGGCTACACCTTC. Protein product: CASSESWTGSGYTF.

This chain joins TRBV27 and TRBJ1-4, with D perhaps TRBD1 (5 bases). This CDR3 region has 14 residues. The V end was cut by 6 bases, the J end by 8 bases, with 16 bases between. CDR1 and CDR2 from the germline V gene are MNHEY and SMNVEV (reference sequence). The CDR3 reads CASRVLAGQEKLFF. The CDR3 DNA reads as TGTGCCAGCAGAGTATTGGCAGGGCAGGAAAAACTGTTTTTT.

The rearrangement joins TRBV7-9 to TRBJ1-1; D gene ambiguous. Per germline, CDR1 SEHNR and CDR2 FQNEAQ (reference sequence). Trimming took 5 bases from V and 7 from J, leaving 11 bases between them. The CDR3 runs to 12 residues. The CDR3 loop is CASSPIGYEAFF. CDR3 DNA sequence: TGTGCCAGCAGCCCAATAGGTTATGAAGCTTTCTTT.

The chain employs TRBV20-1 and TRBJ2-5; 8 nucleotides agree with TRBD2. The CDR3 is 16 amino acids. Germline-derived CDR1 and CDR2 are DFQATT and SNEGSKA (reference sequence). The trim removed 0 bases at V and 2 bases at J, leaving 8 bases unmatched. CDR3 nucleotides: TGCAGTGCTAGAGATCCCTTCGGGAGGGCGCAAGAGACCCAGTACTTC. Its protein is CSARDPFGRAQETQYF.

Here the CDR3 reads CSATQGQQFF. In DNA form, the CDR3 reads TGCAGCGCCACACAGGGTCAGCAGTTCTTC. The chain is built from TRBV29-1 and TRBJ2-1; a possible D gene is TRBD1 (6 bases). Germline V gene lookup returns CDR1 SQVTM and CDR2 ANQGSEA. The CDR3 covers 10 residues. The V end was cut by 7 bases, the J end by 11 bases, with 12 bases between.

The chain joins TRBV29-1 to TRBJ1-3, with D hard to call. V lost 6 bases, J lost 0 bases, and 6 bases lay in between. The CDR3 contains 12 residues. Germline V gene data show CDR1 as SQVTM and CDR2 as ANQGSEA. CDR3 amino acids: CSVRDSGNTIYF. The CDR3 DNA reads as TGCAGCGTCCGGGACTCTGGAAACACCATATATTTT.